The clone carrying this TCR beta chain has only a few counts. Antigen specificity is unknown. Germline V lookup: CDR1 SGDLS, CDR2 YYNGEE. The junction had 13 bases not matched to a gene; V was cut back by 4 bases and J by 5 bases. The CDR3 consists of 16 residues. The data originate from a study of blood T cells in healthy people across ages. Broader study findings: PBMCs went unsorted, and a conclusive naive versus antigen-experienced comparison was therefore prevented. Long-lived donors carried more naive CD4+ cells and greater diversity than aged donors.

A second 7 to 11 cycle PCR used barcoded and J-beta primers. Any given sample supplied a minimum of 3 million CDR3-containing paired-end reads. Using its own MiXCR run on the 5' RACE reads, TCRdb lists one record per CDR3 protein. The sample lists approximately 1.5 million distinct CDR3 sequences; about 35% were seen once. A minimum of 5 micrograms of total RNA was extracted per sample. This clonotype was obtained from a woman in her twenties or thirties in good health. The chain uses TRBV9 and TRBJ2-3; TRBD2 matches 7 bases. The sample was blood. The CDR3 sequence: CASSLGLVDKGDTQYF. The CDR3 DNA reads TGTGCCAGCAGCCTCGGACTAGTTGATAAAGGAGATACGCAGTATTTT.